This T cell receptor (beta chain) originates from a study of cytomegalovirus exposure and HLA in healthy donors. Notes on the study in general: Productive status was seen about 87% or about 30% of the time for most TCR beta V segments in an earlier analysis.

A multiplex PCR was run with 60 Vbeta primers and 13 Jbeta primers. Measured with immunoSEQ multiplex PCR; TCRdb has only the in-frame clones, and not every one. The table records around 110,000 clones, about 76% of them present only once. Points on this clone: Antigen unknown.

CDR1 and CDR2 from the germline V gene are MNHNS and SASEGT. Deletions cut 6 bases from V and 0 bases from J, with 9 bases between. CDR3 length equals 14 residues. The sequence derives from a woman in her forties or fifties in good health and CMV-seropositive. The V call is TRBV6-1, the J call TRBJ1-5; D not resolved. Sequenced material: PBMCs. CDR3 sequence reads: CASRNSYSNQPQHF. The CDR3 nucleotides are TGTGCCAGCAGAAACAGCTATAGCAATCAGCCCCAGCATTTT.